Following are 12 T cell receptor beta chains from one sample sequenced in a study of OX40 agonist ivuxolimab in advanced cancers. TCRdb keeps only in-frame clones here, not all; method: immunoSEQ multiplex PCR. The sample contains 65,000 to 80,000 clones, approximately 81% of which appear only once. The source material was CD4+ or CD8+ T cells sorted from blood, sampled in a trial of the OX40 agonist ivuxolimab. These receptors were obtained from an adult with an advanced solid tumor such as melanoma, head and neck, liver or kidney cancer.

The chain carries TRBV5-1 and TRBJ2-3, with D tentatively TRBD1 (5 bases). This CDR3 spans 16 amino acids. Germline V gene lookup returns CDR1 SGHRS and CDR2 YFSETQ. V was trimmed by 5 bases and J by 3 bases, leaving 19 bases between them. CDR3 nucleotides: TGCGCCAGCAGACCAGATTCAGGGTTGGGGACAGATACGCAGTATTTT. Encoded protein: CASRPDSGLGTDTQYF.

This chain joins TRBV21-1 and TRBJ1-5; the DNA was not used to check the table's D call, TRBD1. TRBV21-1 is a pseudogene locus. This CDR3 has 15 amino acids. The CDR3 nucleotides read TGTGCCAGCAGCTCCGGGACAGGGGATGTCCAGCCCCAGCATTTT. Translation: CASSSGTGDVQPQHF.

The genes are TRBV7-8 and TRBJ2-7, with TRBD1 matching 7 bases. The V and J ends lost 1 base and 1 base, in that order; junction bases with no gene match: 19. Germline V CDR1 and CDR2: SGHVS, FQNEAQ. The CDR3 is 20 residues long. The CDR3 protein is CASSLEHLGTGVRVSYEQYF. The DNA of the CDR3 is TGTGCCAGCAGCTTAGAGCATTTGGGTACAGGGGTCCGTGTATCCTACGAGCAGTACTTC.

In this sample, this clone turned up once. The chain employs TRBV6-6 and TRBJ2-1, with D unresolved. Germline values: CDR1 MNHNY, CDR2 SVGAGI (reference sequence). This CDR3 has 16 residues. Trimming took 6 bases from V and 9 from J, leaving 24 bases between them. The CDR3 protein is CASSPGHSLGLGEQFF. Written as DNA, the CDR3 is TGTGCCAGCAGCCCTGGGCATTCCCTCGGGTTGGGTGAGCAGTTCTTC.

This clone ranks as medium-sized. The chain links TRBV27 to TRBJ1-6; no clear D gene. The V gene's germline CDR1 is MNHEY and CDR2 SMNVEV (reference sequence). This CDR3 spans 15 amino acids. V was shortened by 7 bases and J by 6 bases, with 16 bases between the two germline ends. As DNA, the CDR3 is TGTGCCAGCATGCCCGGAGGCGTAGGTAATTCACCCCTCCACTTT. As protein: CASMPGGVGNSPLHF.

The chain uses TRBV2 and TRBJ2-2, with TRBD2 as a possible D gene (5 bases). This CDR3 comprises 16 residues. Germline CDR1 and CDR2: SNHLY and FYNNEI. V was pared by 8 bases and J by 5 bases, with 21 bases between. The CDR3 DNA follows: TGTGCCAGCGCCGATGGGCTGGGGAGTGTAACCGGGGAGCTGTTTTTT. This translates into CASADGLGSVTGELFF.

The gene calls are TRBV18 and TRBJ2-5; 7 bases are shared with TRBD1. Germline V gives CDR1 KGHSH, CDR2 LQKENI. V lost 4 bases, J lost 4 bases, and 15 bases stayed unmatched. The CDR3 totals 17 residues. CDR3 sequence reads: CASSLQRPRQGPETQYF. The CDR3 nucleotides read TGTGCCAGCTCACTCCAGAGGCCCAGACAGGGTCCAGAGACCCAGTACTTC.

This sequence joins TRBV6-4 and TRBJ1-2; tentative D call: TRBD1 (6 bases). The V gene lost 6 bases and the J gene lost 4 bases, with 15 bases spanning the gap. The germline V gene has CDR1 MRHNA and CDR2 SNTAGT. The CDR3 contains 14 residues. In DNA form, the CDR3 reads TGTGCCAGCAGGCCCGCGGGACATTCCTATGGCTACACCTTC. This codes for CASRPAGHSYGYTF.

This rearrangement joins TRBV28 to TRBJ1-1; perhaps TRBD1 as D (5 bases). Looked up from germline, CDR1 is MDHEN and CDR2 is SYDVKM. CDR3 length equals 14 residues. Trimming pared 6 bases from V and 13 bases from J, leaving 24 bases between. The CDR3 here is CASSLIKALGEGFF. CDR3 in DNA: TGTGCCAGCAGCCTAATAAAGGCCCTGGGGGAGGGTTTCTTT.

This sequence joins TRBV5-1 and TRBJ1-2; 10 bases are shared with TRBD1. V shed 0 bases, J shed 4 bases, and the junction held 6 bases outside the gene matches. The CDR3 has 16 amino acids. Germline loops: CDR1 SGHRS, CDR2 YFSETQ. The CDR3 is CASSLGQGASGYGYTF. CDR3 sequence (DNA): TGCGCCAGCAGCTTGGGACAGGGGGCTTCAGGCTATGGCTACACCTTC.

CDR3 loop: CASSPWTDEKLFF. CDR3 sequence (DNA): TGTGCCAGCAGCCCTTGGACGGATGAAAAACTGTTTTTT. This chain joins TRBV9 and TRBJ1-4; no clear D gene. There are 13 residues in the CDR3. Germline CDR1 SGDLS, CDR2 YYNGEE. Trimming took off 4 bases at V and 6 bases at J, with 10 bases between the two ends. Full variable domain (outside the CDR3, taken from reference TRBV9 and TRBJ1-4): DSGVTQTPKHLITATGQRVTLRCSPRSGDLSVYWYQQSLDQGLQFLIQYYNGEERAKGNILERFSAQQFPDLHSELNLSSLELGDSALYFCASSPWTDEKLFFGSGTQLSVL.

J is TRBJ2-3 and V is TRBV27; 8 nucleotides agree with TRBD2. V shed 0 bases, J shed 2 bases, and the junction held 10 bases outside the gene matches. From germline, CDR1 is MNHEY and CDR2 SMNVEV (reference sequence). There are 18 residues in the CDR3. This CDR3 is CASSLSRMAGGTTDTQYF. The CDR3 DNA sequence: TGTGCCAGCAGTTTATCCCGAATGGCGGGGGGTACCACAGATACGCAGTATTTT.